This T cell receptor (beta chain) was recorded in a study of cytomegalovirus exposure and HLA in healthy donors. Study summary: A later analysis reported the same platform for the 95 to 150 validation repertoires and the approximately 640 first-cohort repertoires.

This clone was counted only a few times. The V gene end was trimmed by 5 bases and the J gene end by 2 bases; junction bases not matched to a gene: 4. The CDR3 contains 15 residues. CDR1 and CDR2 (germline): SGHTA, FQGTGA. Generated by immunoSEQ multiplex PCR, the TCRdb table keeps only in-frame clones and is missing some. The data contain roughly 300,000 clones, approximately 86% of them singletons. The sequence was collected from a woman aged 25 to 39 in good health and CMV-seropositive. The source material was PBMCs. The J gene is TRBJ2-3, the V gene TRBV7-3; TRBD2 matches at 10 bases. DNA of the CDR3: TGTGCCAGCAGCAAAACTAGCGGGGCCACAGATACGCAGTATTTT. Translation: CASSKTSGATDTQYF.